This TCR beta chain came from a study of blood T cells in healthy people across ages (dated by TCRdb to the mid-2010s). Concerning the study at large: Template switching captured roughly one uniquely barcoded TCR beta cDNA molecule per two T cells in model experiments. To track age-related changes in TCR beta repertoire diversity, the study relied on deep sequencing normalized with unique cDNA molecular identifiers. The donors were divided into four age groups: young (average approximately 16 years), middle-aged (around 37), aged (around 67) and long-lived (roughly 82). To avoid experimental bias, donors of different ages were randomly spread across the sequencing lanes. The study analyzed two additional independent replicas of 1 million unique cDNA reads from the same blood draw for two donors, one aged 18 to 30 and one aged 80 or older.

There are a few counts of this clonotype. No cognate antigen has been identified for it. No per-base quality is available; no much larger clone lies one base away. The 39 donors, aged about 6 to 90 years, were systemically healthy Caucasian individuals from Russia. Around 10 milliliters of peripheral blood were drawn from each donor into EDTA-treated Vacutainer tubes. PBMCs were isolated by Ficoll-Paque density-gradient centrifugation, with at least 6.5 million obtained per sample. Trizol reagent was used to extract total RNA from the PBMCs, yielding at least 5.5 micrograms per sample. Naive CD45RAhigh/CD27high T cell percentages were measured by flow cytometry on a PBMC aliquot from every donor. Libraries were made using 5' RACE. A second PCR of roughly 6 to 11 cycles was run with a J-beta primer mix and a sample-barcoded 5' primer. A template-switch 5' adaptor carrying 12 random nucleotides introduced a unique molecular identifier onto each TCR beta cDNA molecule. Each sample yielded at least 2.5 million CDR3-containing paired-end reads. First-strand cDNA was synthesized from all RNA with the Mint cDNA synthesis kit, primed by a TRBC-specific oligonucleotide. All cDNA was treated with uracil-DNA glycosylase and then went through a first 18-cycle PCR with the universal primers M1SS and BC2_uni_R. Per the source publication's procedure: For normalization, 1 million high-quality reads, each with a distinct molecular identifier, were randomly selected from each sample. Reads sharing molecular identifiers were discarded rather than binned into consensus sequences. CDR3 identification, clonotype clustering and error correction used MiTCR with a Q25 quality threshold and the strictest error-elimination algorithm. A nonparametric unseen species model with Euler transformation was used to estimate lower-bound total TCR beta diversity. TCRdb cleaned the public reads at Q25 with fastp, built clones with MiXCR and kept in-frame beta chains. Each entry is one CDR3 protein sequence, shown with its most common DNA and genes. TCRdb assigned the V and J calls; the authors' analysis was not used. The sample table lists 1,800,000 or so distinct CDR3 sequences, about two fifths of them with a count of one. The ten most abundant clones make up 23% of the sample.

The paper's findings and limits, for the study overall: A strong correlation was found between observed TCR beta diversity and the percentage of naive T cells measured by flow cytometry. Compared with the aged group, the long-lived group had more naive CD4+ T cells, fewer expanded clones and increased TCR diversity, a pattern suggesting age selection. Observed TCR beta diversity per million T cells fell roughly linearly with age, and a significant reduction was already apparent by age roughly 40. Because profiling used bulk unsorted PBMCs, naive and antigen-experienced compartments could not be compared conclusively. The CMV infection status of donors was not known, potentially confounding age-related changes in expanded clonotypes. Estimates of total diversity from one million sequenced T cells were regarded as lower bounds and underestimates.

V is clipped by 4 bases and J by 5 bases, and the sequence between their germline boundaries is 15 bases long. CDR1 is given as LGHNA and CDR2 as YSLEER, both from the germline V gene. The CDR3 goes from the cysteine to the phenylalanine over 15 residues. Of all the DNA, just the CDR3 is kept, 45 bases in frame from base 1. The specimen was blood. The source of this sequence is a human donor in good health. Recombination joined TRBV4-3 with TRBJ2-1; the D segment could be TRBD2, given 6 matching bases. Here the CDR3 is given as CASSLLTGANNEQFF. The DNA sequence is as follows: TGCGCCAGCAGCCTCCTGACGGGAGCAAACAATGAGCAGTTCTTC.